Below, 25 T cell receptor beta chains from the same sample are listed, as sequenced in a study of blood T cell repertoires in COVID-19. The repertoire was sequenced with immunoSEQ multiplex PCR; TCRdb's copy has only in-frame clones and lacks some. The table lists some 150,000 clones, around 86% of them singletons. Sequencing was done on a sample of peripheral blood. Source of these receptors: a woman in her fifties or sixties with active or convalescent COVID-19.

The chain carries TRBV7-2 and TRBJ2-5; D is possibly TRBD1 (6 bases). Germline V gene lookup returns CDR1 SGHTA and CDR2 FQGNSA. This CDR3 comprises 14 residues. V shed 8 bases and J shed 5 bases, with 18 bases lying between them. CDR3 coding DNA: TGTGCCAGCGGCAACCAAAACAGGGTGGAGACCCAGTACTTC. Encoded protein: CASGNQNRVETQYF.

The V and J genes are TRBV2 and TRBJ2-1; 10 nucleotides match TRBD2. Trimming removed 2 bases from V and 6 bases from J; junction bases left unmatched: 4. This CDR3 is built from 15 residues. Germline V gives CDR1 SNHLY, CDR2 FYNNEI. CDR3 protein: CASSENQRGGNEQFF. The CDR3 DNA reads TGTGCCAGCAGTGAAAACCAGCGGGGGGGCAATGAGCAGTTCTTC.

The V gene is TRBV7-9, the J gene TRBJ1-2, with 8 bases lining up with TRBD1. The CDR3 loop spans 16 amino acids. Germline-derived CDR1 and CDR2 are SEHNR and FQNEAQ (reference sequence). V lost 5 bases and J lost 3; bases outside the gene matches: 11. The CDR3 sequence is CASSRSQGARDYGYTF. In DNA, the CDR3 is TGTGCCAGCAGCCGCAGTCAGGGGGCGCGGGACTATGGCTACACCTTC.

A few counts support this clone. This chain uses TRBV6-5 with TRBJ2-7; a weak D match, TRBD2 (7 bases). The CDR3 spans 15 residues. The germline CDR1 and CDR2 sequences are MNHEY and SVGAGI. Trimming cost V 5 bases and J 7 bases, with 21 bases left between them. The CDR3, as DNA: TGTGCCAGCAGTCCTACAGGGACTACCGGCCGTGAGCAGTACTTC. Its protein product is CASSPTGTTGREQYF.

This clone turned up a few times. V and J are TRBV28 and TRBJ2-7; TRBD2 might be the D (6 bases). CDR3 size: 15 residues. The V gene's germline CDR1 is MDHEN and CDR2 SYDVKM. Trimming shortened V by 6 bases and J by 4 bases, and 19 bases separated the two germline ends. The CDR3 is CASRVGLNAQYEQYF. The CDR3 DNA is TGTGCCAGCAGGGTGGGACTCAATGCCCAATACGAGCAGTACTTC.

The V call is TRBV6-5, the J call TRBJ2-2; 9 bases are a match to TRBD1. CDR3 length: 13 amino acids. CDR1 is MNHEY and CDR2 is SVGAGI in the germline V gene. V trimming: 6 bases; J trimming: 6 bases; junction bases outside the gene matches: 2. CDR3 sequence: CASRGTGPGELFF. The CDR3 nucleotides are TGTGCCAGCAGAGGGACAGGGCCCGGGGAGCTGTTTTTT.

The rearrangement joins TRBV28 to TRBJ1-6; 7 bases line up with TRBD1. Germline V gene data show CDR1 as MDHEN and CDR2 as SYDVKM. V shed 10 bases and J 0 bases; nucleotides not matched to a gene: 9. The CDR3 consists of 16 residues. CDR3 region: CATRDSAFSYNSPLHF. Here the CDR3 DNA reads TGTGCCACCCGGGACAGTGCATTCTCCTATAATTCACCCCTCCACTTT.

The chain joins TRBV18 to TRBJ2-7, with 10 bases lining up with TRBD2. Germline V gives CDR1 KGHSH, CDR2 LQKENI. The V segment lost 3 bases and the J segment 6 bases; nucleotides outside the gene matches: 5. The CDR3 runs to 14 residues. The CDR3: CASSPSGLAAEQYV. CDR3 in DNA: TGTGCCAGCTCACCGAGTGGACTAGCGGCCGAGCAGTACGTC.

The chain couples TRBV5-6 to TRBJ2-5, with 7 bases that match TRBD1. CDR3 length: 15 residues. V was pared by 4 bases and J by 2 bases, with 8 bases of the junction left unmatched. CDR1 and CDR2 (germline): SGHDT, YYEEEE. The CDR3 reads CASSRWDSLQETQYF. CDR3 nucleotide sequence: TGTGCCAGCAGCCGCTGGGACAGCCTTCAAGAGACCCAGTACTTC.

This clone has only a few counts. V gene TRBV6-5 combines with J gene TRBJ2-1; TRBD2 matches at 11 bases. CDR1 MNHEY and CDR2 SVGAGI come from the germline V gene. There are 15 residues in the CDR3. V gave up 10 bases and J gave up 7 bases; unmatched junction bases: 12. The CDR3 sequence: CAIAIAGGPSNEQFF. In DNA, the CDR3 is TGTGCCATCGCAATAGCGGGGGGGCCGTCGAATGAGCAGTTCTTC.

CDR3 residues: CASSPTGGRGYTF. The CDR3 coding sequence is TGTGCCAGCAGCCCAACAGGGGGTCGGGGCTACACCTTC. This sequence joins TRBV7-3 and TRBJ1-2; 8 bases align to TRBD1. From germline, CDR1 is SGHTA and CDR2 FQGTGA. This CDR3 has 13 amino acids. Trimming cost V 5 bases and J 8 bases; bases outside gene matches: 7.

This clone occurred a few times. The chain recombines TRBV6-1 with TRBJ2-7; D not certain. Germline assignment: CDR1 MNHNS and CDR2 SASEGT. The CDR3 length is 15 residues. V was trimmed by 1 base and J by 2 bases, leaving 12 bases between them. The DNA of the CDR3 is TGTGCCAGCAGTGAAGTTACAGAAAGAACCTACGAGCAGTACTTC. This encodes CASSEVTERTYEQYF.

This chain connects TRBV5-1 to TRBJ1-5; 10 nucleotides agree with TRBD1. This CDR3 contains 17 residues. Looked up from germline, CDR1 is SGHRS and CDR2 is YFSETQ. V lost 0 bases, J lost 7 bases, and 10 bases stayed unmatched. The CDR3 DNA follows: TGCGCCAGCAGCTTGGTTCTGAGGGACAGGGGATGCCAGCCCCAGCATTTT. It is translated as CASSLVLRDRGCQPQHF.

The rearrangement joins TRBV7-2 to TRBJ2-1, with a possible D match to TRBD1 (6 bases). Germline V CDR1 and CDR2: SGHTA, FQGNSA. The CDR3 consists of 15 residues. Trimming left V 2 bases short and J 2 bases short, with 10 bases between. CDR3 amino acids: CASSLQGPAYNEQFF. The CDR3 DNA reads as TGTGCCAGCAGCTTACAGGGGCCCGCCTACAATGAGCAGTTCTTC.

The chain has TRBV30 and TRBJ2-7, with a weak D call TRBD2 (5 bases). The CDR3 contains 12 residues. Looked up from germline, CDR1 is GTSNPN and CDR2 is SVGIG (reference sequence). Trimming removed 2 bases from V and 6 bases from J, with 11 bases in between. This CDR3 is CAWSLRRGEQYF. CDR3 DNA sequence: TGTGCCTGGAGTCTACGACGGGGCGAGCAGTACTTC. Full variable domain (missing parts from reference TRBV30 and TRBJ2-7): SQTIHQWPATLVQPVGSPLSLECTVEGTSNPNLYWYRQAAGRGLQLLFYSVGIGQISSEVPQNLSASRPQDRQFILSSKKLLLSDSGFYLCAWSLRRGEQYFGPGTRLTVT.

The chain's CDR3 is CSVVGGVNTEAFF. CDR3 bases: TGCAGCGTTGTCGGGGGAGTGAACACTGAAGCTTTCTTT. This chain connects TRBV29-1 to TRBJ1-1; TRBD1 might be the D (5 bases). Germline-derived CDR1 and CDR2 are SQVTM and ANQGSEA. The CDR3 runs 13 residues. V dropped 4 bases and J dropped 0 bases, with 9 bases sitting between them.

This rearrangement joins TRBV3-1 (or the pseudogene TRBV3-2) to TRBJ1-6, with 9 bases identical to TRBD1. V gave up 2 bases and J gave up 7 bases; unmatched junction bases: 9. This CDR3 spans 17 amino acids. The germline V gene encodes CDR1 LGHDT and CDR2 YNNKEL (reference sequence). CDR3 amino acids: CASSQKATGGWNSPLHF. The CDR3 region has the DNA TGTGCCAGCAGCCAAAAAGCGACAGGGGGTTGGAATTCACCCCTCCACTTT.

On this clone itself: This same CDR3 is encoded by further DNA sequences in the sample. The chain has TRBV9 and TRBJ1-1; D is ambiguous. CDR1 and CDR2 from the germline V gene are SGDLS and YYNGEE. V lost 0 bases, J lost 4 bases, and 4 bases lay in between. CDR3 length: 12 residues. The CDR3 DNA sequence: TGTGCCAGCAGCGTAGGAGGCACTGAAGCTTTCTTT. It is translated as CASSVGGTEAFF.

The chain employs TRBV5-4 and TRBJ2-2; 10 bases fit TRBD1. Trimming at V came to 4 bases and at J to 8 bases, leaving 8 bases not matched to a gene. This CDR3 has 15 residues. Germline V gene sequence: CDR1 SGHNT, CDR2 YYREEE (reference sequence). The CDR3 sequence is CASSMGQGISGELFF. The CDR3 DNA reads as TGTGCCAGCAGCATGGGACAGGGGATTAGTGGGGAGCTGTTTTTT.

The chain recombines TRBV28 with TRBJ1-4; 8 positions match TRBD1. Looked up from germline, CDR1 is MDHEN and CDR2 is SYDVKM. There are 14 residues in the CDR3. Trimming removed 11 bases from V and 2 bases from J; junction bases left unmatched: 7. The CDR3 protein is CAVEDRVTNEKLFF. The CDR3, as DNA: TGTGCCGTAGAGGACAGGGTTACTAATGAAAAACTGTTTTTT.

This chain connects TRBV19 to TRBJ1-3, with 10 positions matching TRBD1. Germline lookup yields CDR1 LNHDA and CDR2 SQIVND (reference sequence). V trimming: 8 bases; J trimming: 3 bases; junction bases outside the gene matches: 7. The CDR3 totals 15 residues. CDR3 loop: CASSRQGAYGNTIYF. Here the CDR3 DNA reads TGTGCCAGTTCACGACAGGGGGCGTATGGAAACACCATATATTTT.

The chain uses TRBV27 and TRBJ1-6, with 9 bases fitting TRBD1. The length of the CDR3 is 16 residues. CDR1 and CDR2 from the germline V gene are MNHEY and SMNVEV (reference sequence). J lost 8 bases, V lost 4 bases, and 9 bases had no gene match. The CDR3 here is CASSSPGTGTHSPLHF. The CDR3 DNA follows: TGTGCCAGCAGTTCTCCCGGGACAGGGACCCATTCACCCCTCCACTTT.

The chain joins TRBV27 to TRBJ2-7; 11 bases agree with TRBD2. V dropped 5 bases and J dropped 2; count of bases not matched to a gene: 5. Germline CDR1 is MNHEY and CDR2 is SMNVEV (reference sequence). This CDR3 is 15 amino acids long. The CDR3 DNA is TGTGCCAGCAGTCTACTAGCGGGAGTCCCCTACGAGCAGTACTTC. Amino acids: CASSLLAGVPYEQYF.

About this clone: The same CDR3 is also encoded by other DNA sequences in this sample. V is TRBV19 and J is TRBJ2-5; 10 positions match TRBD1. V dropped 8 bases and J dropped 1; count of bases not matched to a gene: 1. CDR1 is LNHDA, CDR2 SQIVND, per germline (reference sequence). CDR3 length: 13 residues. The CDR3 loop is CASRDRGQETQYF. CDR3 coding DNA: TGTGCCAGTCGGGACAGGGGCCAAGAGACCCAGTACTTC.

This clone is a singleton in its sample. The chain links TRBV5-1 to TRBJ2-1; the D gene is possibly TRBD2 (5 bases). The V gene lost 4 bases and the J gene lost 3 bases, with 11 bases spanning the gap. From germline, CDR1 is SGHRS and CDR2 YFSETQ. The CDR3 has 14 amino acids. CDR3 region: CASSPSGGYNEQFF. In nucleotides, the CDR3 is TGCGCCAGCAGCCCATCTGGAGGCTACAATGAGCAGTTCTTC.